A selection of T cell receptor beta chains follows, all from one sample in a study of cytomegalovirus exposure and HLA in healthy donors. Here immunoSEQ multiplex PCR was the method, and the copy in TCRdb shows in-frame clones only, minus some. This sample has approximately 100,000 clones; 65% to 80% occur once, and the top ten carry 3% to 4.5%. Sequencing was carried out using PBMCs. The receptors originated from a man aged 55 to 70 in good health and CMV-seronegative. Both conserved end residues are part of each CDR3. Each record gives: CDR3 protein, V gene, clone size. The listing skips clone size in some rows; elsewhere it reads once, few, many or a size class.

CASGLGPEFQGGTEAFF,TRBV12-5,once
CASSYGTGNYEQYF,TRBV6-6,.
CASSLSRGGGKPQHF,TRBV7-8,few
CASSLVAQPYGYTF,TRBV7-2,.
CASSEMGEGGYTF,TRBV10-1,.
CASRAETNTEAFF,TRBV19,.
CACRQNSYEQYF,TRBV30,once
CASSLGQVGKTEAFF,TRBV27,.
CATQTGTGDSPLHF,TRBV7-2,.
CASSSVWGGLTGELFF,TRBV6-6,.
CASSTNTGGFFGYTF,TRBV28,.
CASNPTGGHNEQFF,TRBV19,.
CASSVTTINTGQYSPLHF,TRBV5-1,.
CASSKYSGATGELFF,TRBV5-1,.
CATERAGQGAKGYTF,TRBV25-1,once